This TCR beta chain was captured by sequencing in a study of shared clonotypes between healthy human individuals. As to this clone: Different DNA sequences within this sample yield the same CDR3.

V was shortened by 8 bases and J by 0 bases, with 13 bases between the two germline ends. There are 14 residues in the CDR3. Germline V gene sequence: CDR1 SGDLS, CDR2 YYNGEE. The table came from immunoSEQ multiplex PCR; TCRdb's copy has only in-frame clones and leaves some out. Found here are some 900,000 clones, approximately 80% of them singletons; the top ten hold about 1.5%. All donors were healthy HIV-negative adults lacking recent acute infections or vaccinations. This clonotype was sampled from a man aged 18 to 30 in good health. The source material was memory CD4+ T cells sorted from blood. Subset noted: CD45RA-negative fraction. The chain employs TRBV9 and TRBJ2-3; TRBD1 might be the D (5 bases). The CDR3 nucleotides are TGTGCCAGTTCATTCAGGGTTAGCACAGATACGCAGTATTTT. It yields the protein CASSFRVSTDTQYF.